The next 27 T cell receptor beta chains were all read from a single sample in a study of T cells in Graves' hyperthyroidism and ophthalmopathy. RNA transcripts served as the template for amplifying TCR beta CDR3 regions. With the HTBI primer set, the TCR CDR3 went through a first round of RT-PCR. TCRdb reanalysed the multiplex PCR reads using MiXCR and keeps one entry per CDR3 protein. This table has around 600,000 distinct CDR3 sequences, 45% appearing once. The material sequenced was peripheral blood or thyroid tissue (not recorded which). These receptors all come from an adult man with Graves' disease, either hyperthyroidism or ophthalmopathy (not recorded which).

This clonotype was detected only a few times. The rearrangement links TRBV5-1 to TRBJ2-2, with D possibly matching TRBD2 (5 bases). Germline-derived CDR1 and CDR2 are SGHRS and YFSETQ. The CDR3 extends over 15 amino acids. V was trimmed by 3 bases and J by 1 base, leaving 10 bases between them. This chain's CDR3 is CASSSVRGNTGELFF. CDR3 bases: TGCGCCAGCAGCTCGGTTCGGGGGAACACCGGGGAGCTGTTTTTT.

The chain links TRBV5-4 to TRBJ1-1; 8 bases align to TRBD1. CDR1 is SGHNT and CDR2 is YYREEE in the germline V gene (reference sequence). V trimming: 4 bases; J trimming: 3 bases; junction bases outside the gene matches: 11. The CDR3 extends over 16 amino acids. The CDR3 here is CASSANPGQEDTEAFF. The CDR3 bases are TGTGCCAGCAGCGCCAATCCGGGACAGGAGGACACTGAAGCTTTCTTT.

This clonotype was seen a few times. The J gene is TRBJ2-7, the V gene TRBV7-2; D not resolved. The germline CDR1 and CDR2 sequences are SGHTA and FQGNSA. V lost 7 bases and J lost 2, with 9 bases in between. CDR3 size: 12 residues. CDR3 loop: CASTLSPYEQYF. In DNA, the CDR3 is TGTGCCAGCACCCTCAGCCCCTACGAGCAGTACTTC.

The CDR3 DNA reads TGTGCCAGCAGTGAATATATGGGTTCAAGTGGCTACACCTTC. Its translation is CASSEYMGSSGYTF. This rearrangement joins TRBV25-1 to TRBJ1-2; D not certain. This CDR3 comprises 14 residues. Per germline, CDR1 MGHDK and CDR2 SYGVNS. V gave up 0 bases and J gave up 7 bases, with 12 bases separating them.

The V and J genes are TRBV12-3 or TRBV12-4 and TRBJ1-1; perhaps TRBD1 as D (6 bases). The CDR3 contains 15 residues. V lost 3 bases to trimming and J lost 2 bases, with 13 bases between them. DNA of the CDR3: TGTGCCAGCAGTTTTCGGAGCAGGGGAAACACTGAAGCTTTCTTT. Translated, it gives CASSFRSRGNTEAFF.

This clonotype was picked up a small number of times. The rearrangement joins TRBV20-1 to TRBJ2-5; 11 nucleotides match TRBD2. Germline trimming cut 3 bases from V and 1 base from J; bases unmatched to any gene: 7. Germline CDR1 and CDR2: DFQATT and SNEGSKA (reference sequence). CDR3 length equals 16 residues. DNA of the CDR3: TGCAGTGCTAGTAGCGGGAGGGCCAATCCCCAAGAGACCCAGTACTTC. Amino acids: CSASSGRANPQETQYF.

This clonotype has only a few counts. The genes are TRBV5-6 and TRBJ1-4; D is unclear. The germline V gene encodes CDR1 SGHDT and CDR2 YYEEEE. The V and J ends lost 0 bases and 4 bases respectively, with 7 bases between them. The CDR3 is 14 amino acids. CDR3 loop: CASSLGLLNEKLFF. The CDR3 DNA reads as TGTGCCAGCAGCTTGGGGTTACTTAATGAAAAACTGTTTTTT.

CDR3 in DNA: TGTGCCAGCAGCGGGGATATGGCTGGGCGGGGAAACTATGGCTACACCTTC. Translated: CASSGDMAGRGNYGYTF. The chain uses TRBV9 and TRBJ1-2; D is unresolved. The CDR3 sequence is 17 residues long. V dropped 3 bases and J dropped 2 bases, with 20 bases sitting between them. Germline CDR1 and CDR2: SGDLS and YYNGEE.

The CDR3 coding sequence is TGCAGCGCCAGGGACAGGGTATACTTC. It yields the protein CSARDRVYF. The chain couples TRBV29-1 to TRBJ2-5; TRBD1 matches 9 bases. The CDR3 consists of 9 residues. V lost 7 bases, J lost 14 bases, and 5 bases stayed unmatched. From germline, CDR1 is SQVTM and CDR2 ANQGSEA.

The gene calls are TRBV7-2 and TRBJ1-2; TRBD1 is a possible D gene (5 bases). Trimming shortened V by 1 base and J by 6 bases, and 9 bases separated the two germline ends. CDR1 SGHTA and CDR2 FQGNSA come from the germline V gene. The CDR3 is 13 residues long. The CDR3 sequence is CASSLGGTNGYTF. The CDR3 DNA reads TGTGCCAGCAGCTTAGGGGGCACCAATGGCTACACCTTC.

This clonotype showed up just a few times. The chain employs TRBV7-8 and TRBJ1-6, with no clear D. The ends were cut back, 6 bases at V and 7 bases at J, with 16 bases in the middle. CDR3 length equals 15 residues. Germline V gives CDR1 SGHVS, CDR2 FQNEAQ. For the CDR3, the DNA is TGTGCCAGCAGGGCTCCCCGGGCCAACAATTCACCCCTCCACTTT. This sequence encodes CASRAPRANNSPLHF. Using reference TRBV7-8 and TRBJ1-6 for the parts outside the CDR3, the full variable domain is GAGVSQSPRYKVAKRGQDVALRCDPISGHVSLFWYQQALGQGPEFLTYFQNEAQLDKSGLPSDRFFAERPEGSVSTLKIQRTQQEDSAVYLCASRAPRANNSPLHFGNGTRLTVT.

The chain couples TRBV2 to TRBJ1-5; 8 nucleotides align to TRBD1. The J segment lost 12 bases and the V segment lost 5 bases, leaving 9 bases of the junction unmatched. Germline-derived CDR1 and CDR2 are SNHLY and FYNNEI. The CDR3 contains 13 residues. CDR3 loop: CASSRTGGWDQHF. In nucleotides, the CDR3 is TGTGCCAGCAGTCGCACAGGGGGATGGGACCAGCATTTT.

As DNA, the CDR3 is TGTGCCAGCAGTCACCGGGACAGCTCGACCTACGAGCAGTACTTC. Translating it yields CASSHRDSSTYEQYF. The rearrangement joins TRBV7-8 to TRBJ2-7, with 7 bases matching TRBD1. Trimming removed 6 bases from V and 2 bases from J; junction bases left unmatched: 10. The CDR3 spans 15 residues. The germline gives CDR1 SGHVS, CDR2 FQNEAQ.

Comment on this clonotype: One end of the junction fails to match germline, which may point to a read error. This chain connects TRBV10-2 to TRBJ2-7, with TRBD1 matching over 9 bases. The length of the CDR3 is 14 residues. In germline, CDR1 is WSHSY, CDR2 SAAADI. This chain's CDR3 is CASSEGQGNYEQYF. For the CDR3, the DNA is TGTGCCAGCAGTGAGGGACAGGGAAACTACGAGCAGTACTTC.

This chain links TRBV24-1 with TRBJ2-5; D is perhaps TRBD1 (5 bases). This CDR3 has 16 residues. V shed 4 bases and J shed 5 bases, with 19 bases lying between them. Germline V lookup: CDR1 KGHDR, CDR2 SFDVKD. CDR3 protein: CATSDPRVWAGETQYF. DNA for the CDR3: TGTGCCACCAGTGACCCCAGGGTGTGGGCCGGGGAGACCCAGTACTTC.

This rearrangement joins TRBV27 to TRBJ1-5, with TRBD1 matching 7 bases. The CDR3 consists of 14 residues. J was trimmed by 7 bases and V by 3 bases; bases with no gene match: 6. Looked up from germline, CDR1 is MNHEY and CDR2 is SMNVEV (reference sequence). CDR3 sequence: CASSFGGGSQPQHF. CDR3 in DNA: TGTGCCAGCAGTTTCGGAGGGGGCAGCCAGCCCCAGCATTTT.

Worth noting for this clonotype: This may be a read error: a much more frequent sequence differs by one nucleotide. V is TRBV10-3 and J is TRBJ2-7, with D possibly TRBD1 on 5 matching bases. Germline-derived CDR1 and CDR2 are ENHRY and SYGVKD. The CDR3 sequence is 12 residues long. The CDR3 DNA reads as TGTGCCACGTCAGGGTGGTCGTACGAGCAGCACTTC. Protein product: CATSGWSYEQHF.

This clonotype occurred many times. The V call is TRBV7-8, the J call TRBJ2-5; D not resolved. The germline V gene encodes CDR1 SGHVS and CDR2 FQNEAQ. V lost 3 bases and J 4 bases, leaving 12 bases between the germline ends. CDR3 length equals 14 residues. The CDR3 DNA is TGTGCCAGCAGCTTGCGCGAGGTGGGAGAGACCCAGTACTTC. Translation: CASSLREVGETQYF.

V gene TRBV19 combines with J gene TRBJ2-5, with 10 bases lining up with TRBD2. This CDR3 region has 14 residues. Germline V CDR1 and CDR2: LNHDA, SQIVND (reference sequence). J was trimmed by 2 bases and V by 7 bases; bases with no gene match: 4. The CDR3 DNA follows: TGTGCCAGTAAAGAGCGGGGGGGACAAGAGACCCAGTACTTC. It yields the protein CASKERGGQETQYF.

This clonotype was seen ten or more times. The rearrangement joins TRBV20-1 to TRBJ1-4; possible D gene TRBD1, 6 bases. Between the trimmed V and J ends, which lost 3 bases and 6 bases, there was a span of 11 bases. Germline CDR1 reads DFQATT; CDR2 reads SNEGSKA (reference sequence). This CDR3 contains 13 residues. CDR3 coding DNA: TGCAGTGCTAGTATGGACAGATATGAAAAACTGTTTTTT. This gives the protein CSASMDRYEKLFF.

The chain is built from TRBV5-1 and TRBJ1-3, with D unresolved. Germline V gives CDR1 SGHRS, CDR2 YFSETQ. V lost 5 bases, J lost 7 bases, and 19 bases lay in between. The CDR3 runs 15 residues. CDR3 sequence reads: CASSQESSVGNTIYF. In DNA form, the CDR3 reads TGCGCCAGCAGTCAGGAGAGCTCCGTGGGGAACACCATATATTTT.

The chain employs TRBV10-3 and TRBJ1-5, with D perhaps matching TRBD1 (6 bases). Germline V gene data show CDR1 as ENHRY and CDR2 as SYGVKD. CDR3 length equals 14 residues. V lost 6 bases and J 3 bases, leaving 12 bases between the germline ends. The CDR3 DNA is TGTGCCATCAGGCTTGACAGGAACAATCAGCCCCAGCATTTT. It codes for CAIRLDRNNQPQHF.

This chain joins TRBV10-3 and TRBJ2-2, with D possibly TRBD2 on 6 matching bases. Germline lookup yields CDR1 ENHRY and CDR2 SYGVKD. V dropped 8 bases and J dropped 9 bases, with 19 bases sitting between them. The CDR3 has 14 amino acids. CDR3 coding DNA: TGTGCCATCGGTGTGGGGGGACTCCACCGGGAGCTGTTTTTT. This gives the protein CAIGVGGLHRELFF.

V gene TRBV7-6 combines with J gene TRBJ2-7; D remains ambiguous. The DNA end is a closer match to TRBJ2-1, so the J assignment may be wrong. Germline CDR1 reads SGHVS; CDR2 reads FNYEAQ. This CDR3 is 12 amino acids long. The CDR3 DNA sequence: TGTGCCAGCAGCCGGCTAGGCAATGAGCAGTTCTTC. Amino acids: CASSRLGNEQFF.

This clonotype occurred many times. The CDR3 region is CASSSSRHRGQYEQYF. The CDR3 region has the DNA TGTGCCAGCAGCTCCTCCCGTCACAGGGGGCAATACGAGCAGTACTTC. The chain uses TRBV7-9 and TRBJ2-7; 9 bases align to TRBD1. Germline CDR1 and CDR2: SEHNR and FQNEAQ (reference sequence). V trimming: 4 bases; J trimming: 4 bases; junction bases outside the gene matches: 11. This CDR3 has 16 amino acids.

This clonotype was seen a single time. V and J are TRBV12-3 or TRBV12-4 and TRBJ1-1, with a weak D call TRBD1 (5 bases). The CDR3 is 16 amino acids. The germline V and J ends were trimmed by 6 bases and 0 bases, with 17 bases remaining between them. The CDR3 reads CASRHGAFHLNTEAFF. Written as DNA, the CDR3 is TGTGCCAGCAGGCACGGGGCCTTTCATCTGAACACTGAAGCTTTCTTT.

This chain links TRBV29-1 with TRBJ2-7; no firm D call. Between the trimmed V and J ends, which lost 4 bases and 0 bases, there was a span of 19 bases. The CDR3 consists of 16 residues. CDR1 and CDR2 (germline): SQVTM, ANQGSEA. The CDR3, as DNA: TGCAGCGTTGGAGCCGCTGGAGCGTCCCGCTCCTACGAGCAGTACTTC. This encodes CSVGAAGASRSYEQYF.